The present T cell receptor beta chain was sequenced within a study of cytomegalovirus exposure and HLA in healthy donors. The PCR ran on 60 Vbeta and 13 Jbeta primers. Sequencing was performed with immunoSEQ multiplex PCR; in TCRdb, only in-frame clones are kept and a portion is missing. Recorded for this sample: around 76,000 clones. Broader study findings: TCR beta V segments were, for the most part, productive about 87% or about 30% of the time in an earlier analysis. Being indistinguishable, some V segments were excluded, TRBV6-2 and TRBV6-3 among them. Later findings reportedly placed an Asian-associated ancestry cluster below the approximately 670-donor mean for N-insertions.

Germline loops: CDR1 MGHRA, CDR2 YSYEKL. V was pared by 4 bases and J by 3 bases, with 22 bases between. The length of the CDR3 is 17 residues. Of note for this clone: Its antigen is undetermined.

The TCR comes from a boy between 10 and 17 years old in good health and CMV-seronegative. The chain employs TRBV4-1 and TRBJ2-7; perhaps TRBD1 as D (6 bases). Sequencing used PBMCs. The CDR3: CASSPGGWTEDHYEQYF. As DNA, the CDR3 is TGCGCCAGCAGCCCTGGGGGTTGGACAGAGGATCACTACGAGCAGTACTTC.